These T cell receptor beta chains were read from a single sample in a study of T cell repertoires in cytomegalovirus infection. Each CDR3 protein gets one entry after TCRdb re-called the reads with MiXCR. The sample holds approximately 190,000 distinct CDR3 sequences; 25% to 30% are singletons and the top ten take roughly 32%. Sequenced input: PBMCs. The receptors stem from a human donor in good health (CMV status not recorded). Some clones in this sample may be carry-over from other donors' samples. CDR3s include the opening cysteine and the closing phenylalanine or tryptophan. The D gene is left open where the match is weak. The size entry is marked missing in some rows and otherwise reads once, few, many or a size class.

size,J,D,V,DNA,CDR3
-,TRBJ1-5,-,TRBV6-1,TGTGCCAGCAGCTGGTCGGGGGAAAGCAATCAGCCCCAGCATTTT,CASSWSGESNQPQHF
-,TRBJ1-1,-,TRBV18,TGTGCCAGCTCCCGTCGGGGGGAGGACACTGAAGCTTTCTTT,CASSRRGEDTEAFF
few,TRBJ1-5,-,TRBV29-1,TGCAGCGTTGAAGTTGCGGGGGTGAGCAATCAGCCCCAGCATTTT,CSVEVAGVSNQPQHF
few,TRBJ2-5,-,TRBV11-2,TGTGCCAGCAGCTCGGGACCTCGGGAGACCCAGTACTTC,CASSSGPRETQYF
-,TRBJ1-1,TRBD1,TRBV6-6,TGTGCCAGTCAAAGGGACAGGGTGAACACTGAAGCTTTCTTT,CASQRDRVNTEAFF
many,TRBJ2-5,TRBD2,TRBV7-6,TGTGCCAGCAGCCCCGTTGCGGGGGGGATCGAGACCCAGTACTTC,CASSPVAGGIETQYF
-,TRBJ1-4,TRBD1,TRBV7-9,TGTGCCAGCAGCTTAGGGGACAGGGCGAATGAAAAACTGTTTTTT,CASSLGDRANEKLFF
few,TRBJ1-5,-,TRBV19,TGTGCCAGTAGTATAACGGGACACCGCAATCAGCCCCAGCATTTT,CASSITGHRNQPQHF
few,TRBJ2-7,-,TRBV2,TGTGCCAGCAGTGCCGGGAGAGCCTCCTACGAGCAGTACTTC,CASSAGRASYEQYF
few,TRBJ2-1,TRBD2,TRBV12-3/TRBV12-4,TGTGCCAGCAGTTCGGGGGGACTAGCGGGGCTGGCGGAGCAGTTCTTC,CASSSGGLAGLAEQFF
many,TRBJ1-5,-,TRBV7-8,TGTGCCAGCAGCCGGATTAGCAATCAGCCCCAGCATTTT,CASSRISNQPQHF
many,TRBJ2-7,-,TRBV2,TGTGCCAGCAGGAAAGAGCAGGGGCTTTTCCACGAGCAGTACTTC,CASRKEQGLFHEQYF
-,TRBJ1-5,TRBD1,TRBV20-1,TGCAGTGCTAGAGATAATAGCGGGGGACAGGGGAATCAGCCCCAGCATTTT,CSARDNSGGQGNQPQHF
few,TRBJ1-6,-,TRBV7-6,TGTGCCAGCAGTTCGGAGGGGGGCTCCTATAATTCACCCCTCCACTTT,CASSSEGGSYNSPLHF
few,TRBJ2-2,TRBD2,TRBV7-8,TGTGCCAGCAGCCCAGTGATCCTAGCGGGGGGGGCCGGGGAGCTGTTTTTT,CASSPVILAGGAGELFF
-,TRBJ1-1,-,TRBV12-3/TRBV12-4,TGTGCCAGCAGTTTTGAACTCTCGAACACTGAAGCTTTCTTT,CASSFELSNTEAFF
-,TRBJ2-3,-,TRBV12-3/TRBV12-4,TGTGCCAGCAGTCAGGGGGATACGCAGTATTTT,CASSQGDTQYF
few,TRBJ2-4,-,TRBV19,TGTGCCAGTAGTCCCGGGGGGCCTCCAAACATTCAGTACTTC,CASSPGGPPNIQYF
-,TRBJ2-7,TRBD1,TRBV11-2,TGTGCCAGCAGCTATCTTTTGGGACAGGGATCCTACGAGCAGTACTTC,CASSYLLGQGSYEQYF
-,TRBJ1-2,TRBD1,TRBV20-1,TGCAGCATGTCAGGGGGCGCGGGTGGCTACACCTTC,CSMSGGAGGYTF
few,TRBJ1-1,TRBD1,TRBV5-8,TGTGCCAGCAAGGACAGGGGGGCAACTGAAGCTTTCTTT,CASKDRGATEAFF
-,TRBJ1-1,-,TRBV6-5,TGTGCCAGCAGTTACTCTGGGGTGAAGGGCACTGAAGCTTTCTTT,CASSYSGVKGTEAFF
-,TRBJ2-7,TRBD1,TRBV7-2,TGTGCCAGCAGCTCAGGACAGGAGCTTTCCGAGCAGTACTTC,CASSSGQELSEQYF
-,TRBJ2-7,-,TRBV10-3,TGTGCCACCCTCGACAGGCTAGCCTACGAGCAGTACTTC,CATLDRLAYEQYF
-,TRBJ1-5,TRBD1,TRBV7-2,TGTGCCAGCAGCTTGGACAGGGAGGATCAGCCCCGGCATTTT,CASSLDREDQPRHF
-,TRBJ1-3,-,TRBV7-2,TGTGCCAGCAGCTTAGTGGCAGGACGCTCTGGAAACACCATATATTTT,CASSLVAGRSGNTIYF
many,TRBJ1-6,-,TRBV4-3,TGCGCCAGCAGTGGCTCCGGGGCATGGGAACCCCTCCACTTT,CASSGSGAWEPLHF
many,TRBJ2-7,TRBD2,TRBV7-2,TGTGCCAGCAGCCCTGGGACTAGCGGGGCGCTAGGGGAGCAGTACTTC,CASSPGTSGALGEQYF
-,TRBJ2-1,TRBD2,TRBV24-1,TGTGCCACCAGTGACCCCCGACGCGGGAGTGTAGATGAGCAGTTCTTC,CATSDPRRGSVDEQFF
few,TRBJ1-4,TRBD1,TRBV19,TGTGCCAGTCAAACTTACCGACAGGGCACTAATGAAAAACTGTTTTTT,CASQTYRQGTNEKLFF
-,TRBJ1-1,-,TRBV19,TGTGCCAGTAGTACCGGACAGCATAACACTGAAGCTTTCTTT,CASSTGQHNTEAFF
-,TRBJ2-1,-,TRBV14,TGTGCCAGCAGCCAAGTGACGGAGGGCAATGAGCAGTTCTTC,CASSQVTEGNEQFF
few,TRBJ1-4,TRBD1,TRBV10-3,TGTGCCAGCGGGACAGCAACTAATGAAAAACTGTTTTTT,CASGTATNEKLFF
-,TRBJ2-4,TRBD1,TRBV4-2,TGTGCCAGCAGCCATGGGACAGATCCGAACATTCAGTACTTC,CASSHGTDPNIQYF
few,TRBJ2-2,-,TRBV7-6,TGTGCCAGCAGCTTAGAGATGCGCCTAGCAAGCGGGGAGCTGTTTTTT,CASSLEMRLASGELFF
few,TRBJ2-6,-,TRBV12-3/TRBV12-4,TGTGCCAGCAGTTTAACTCTCTCTGGGGCCAACGTCCTGACTTTC,CASSLTLSGANVLTF
many,TRBJ1-1,-,TRBV12-3/TRBV12-4,TGTGCCAGCAGTTCGCTTGGGACCCTGCCAGGGATAAACACTGAAGCTTTCTTT,CASSSLGTLPGINTEAFF
many,TRBJ2-2,-,TRBV7-8,TGTGCCAGCAGCTTACCCAGGAGGGCGAACACCGGGGAGCTGTTTTTT,CASSLPRRANTGELFF
many,TRBJ1-1,-,TRBV5-1,TGCGCCAGCAGCTTGGAGTCAGGAAACCCTACGGTATCGAACACTGAAGCTTTCTTT,CASSLESGNPTVSNTEAFF